This TCR beta chain was profiled in a study of CD8 T cells in ankylosing spondylitis. The study, taken as a whole, reports: Ankylosing spondylitis blood seemed to carry a telltale TCR beta motif made of several highly homologous variants.

TCRdb re-analysed the 5' RACE reads in MiXCR, keeping a single row per CDR3 protein. This table holds some 450,000 distinct CDR3 sequences, 17% found once. In its sample, this clonotype was seen a few times. Its antigen is not known. V dropped 3 bases and J dropped 5 bases, with 10 bases sitting between them. Germline V gene sequence: CDR1 LNHNV, CDR2 YYDKDF (reference sequence). The CDR3 has 13 residues. Sample: blood, either unsorted or a sorted T cell fraction (not recorded which). The TCR originated in a male donor with ankylosing spondylitis. This chain links TRBV15 with TRBJ1-1; tentative D call: TRBD1 (5 bases). The DNA for the CDR3 is TGTGCCACCAGCAGTTTAAAGGGGACTGAAGCTTTCTTT. Protein: CATSSLKGTEAFF.